Shown below are 3 T cell receptor beta chains from a single sample sequenced in a study of human T cells and chemical hapten exposure. Documented time point: patch test 1, 2 weeks after DPC sensitization. This sample's treatment: therapeutic diphenylcyclopropenone sensitization with weekly scalp DPC. MiXCR, applied by TCRdb to the RACE reads, yields one record per CDR3 protein. In the table there are 75,000 to 90,000 distinct CDR3 sequences, about 12% of which are singletons. The source material was whole blood, sampled in connection with sensitization to the hapten diphenylcyclopropenone (DPC). The receptors derive from an older woman with alopecia areata. Some clones in this sample may be carry-over from other donors' samples.

This clonotype was seen a few times. The chain is built from TRBV11-2 and TRBJ2-4; D possibly corresponds to TRBD2 (6 bases). V shed 6 bases and J shed 9 bases, with 18 bases lying between them. Germline CDR1 SGHAT, CDR2 FQNNGV. This CDR3 region has 14 residues. CDR3 region: CASSSDAGRSIQYF. CDR3 coding DNA: TGTGCCAGCAGTTCCGACGCAGGGAGGTCCATTCAGTACTTC.

This clonotype was picked up many times. This chain joins TRBV2 and TRBJ2-5; tentatively, D is TRBD2 (5 bases). There are 14 residues in the CDR3. Looked up from germline, CDR1 is SNHLY and CDR2 is FYNNEI. Trimming left V 11 bases short and J 3 bases short, with 19 bases between. CDR3 amino acids: CACWELVIEETQYF. CDR3 coding DNA: TGTGCCTGCTGGGAACTAGTAATAGAAGAGACCCAGTACTTC.

Ten or more counts support this clonotype. This sequence joins TRBV7-9 and TRBJ2-1; 9 positions match TRBD2. CDR1 SEHNR and CDR2 FQNEAQ come from the germline V gene (reference sequence). This CDR3 is built from 16 residues. V lost 10 bases, J lost 6 bases, and 16 bases stayed unmatched. Written as DNA, the CDR3 is TGTGCCACGGGCTACGGGACTAGCATTTGGGTCAATGAGCAGTTCTTC. This sequence encodes CATGYGTSIWVNEQFF.